Given below is one T cell receptor (beta chain) in context. It has no known antigen specificity. The record has no base qualities; no much larger clone is one base away. This entry comes from a study of shared clonotypes between healthy human individuals (dated by TCRdb to about 2020). Regarding the study in general: The cohort included a few men and a couple of women between 18 and 49 years of age. To estimate repertoire size and how much clonotypes are shared between individuals, the study performed deep sequencing of blood TCR repertoires from 4 to 6 healthy adults. To increase sequencing depth and limit assay-specific biases, different laboratories used diverse techniques to prepare libraries and sequence TCR repertoires. Each donor's leukapheresis produced roughly between roughly 0.85 and 9.5 billion PBMCs. The paper's findings and limits, for the study overall: Pairwise subsampling indicated that sequencing depth was expected to affect the degree of clonotype sharing among donors. Because the study included only a small number of donors, the genetic and exposure-history diversity represented was limited. Sampling was restricted to blood, and TCR repertoires in tissues likely differ from the TCR repertoires found in blood.

The CDR3 contains 13 residues, cysteine and phenylalanine counted. Only CDR3 DNA is held: 39 bases, read in frame from base 1. The germline V gene (reference sequence) provides CDR1 MNHEY and CDR2 SMNVEV. The germline ends are 9 bases apart after V is trimmed by 2 bases and J by 5 bases. Using the deep immunoSEQ assay, multiplex PCR amplified TCR CDR3 regions from genomic DNA. For each cell subset, the extracted genomic DNA was distributed evenly across all wells of several immunoSEQ 96-well plates, and each plate served as one replicate. For unsorted PBMC, 300 ng genomic DNA, equal to 30,000 or so T cell genomes, was loaded into each replicate PCR. Unsorted PBMC genomic DNA was sequenced across ten immunoSEQ deep assay plates. Purified libraries were quantified with a Qubit 3.0 fluorometer, sized on a Bioanalyzer 2100, and re-quantified with the KAPA Library Quantification kit. A separate single-read 150-cycle Illumina NextSeq 550 flow cell was used to sequence each immunoSEQ 96-well plate. As for the original processing: Because only junctional sequences without quality scores were contained in the immunoSEQ output, filtering matching that applied to full-length reads could not be performed. Sequences were annotated with PyIR, a Python wrapper for IgBLAST v1.9, using IMGT germline references to assign V/J genes and CDR3. Any read was removed if the V/J assignment was weak (E-value above 1e-6), the CDR3 was missing, or the read contained stop codons, out-of-frame junctions, or ambiguous translated residues. V3J clonotypes were defined by identical inferred V gene, J gene, and CDR3 amino acid sequence. The percentage overlap between two repertoires was calculated by dividing the number of shared unique clonotypes by the size of the smaller repertoire. Three approaches were used to assess repertoire richness: RTK rarefaction, the Chao1 estimator, and Recon v2.1 estimates of unobserved clonotypes. As stored in TCRdb, this immuneACCESS dataset retains in-frame rearrangements with V and J assigned. A fraction of the clones does not appear; measured against another copy, unresolved V genes explain less than half of the discrepancy, and the remainder lacks a known reason. The V and J calls and clone size are taken from that table; D and trimming were inferred from the DNA. A total of fewer than 600,000 clones appear in this sample, about 80% of them only once. The ten most abundant clones make up approximately 12% of the sample.

Donors were healthy HIV-negative adults with no recently reported acute infections or vaccinations. Only Caucasian adults living in Nashville, Tennessee, USA were represented among the donors. For unsorted samples, around 85 million PBMCs were counted, and genomic DNA was extracted using the QIAamp DNA Blood Mini kit. Blood was obtained by leukapheresis, after which PBMCs were separated by Ficoll-Histopaque density gradient centrifugation and cryopreserved in liquid nitrogen vapor phase. The specimen sequenced was PBMCs. The TCR sequence derives from a middle-aged woman in good health. Some clones in this sample may be carry-over from other donors' samples. The receptor chain draws on TRBV27 and TRBJ1-1, with no confidently assigned D gene. CDR3 sequence: CASSLMGRTEAFF. The sequenced DNA is TGTGCCAGCAGTTTAATGGGTCGGACTGAAGCTTTCTTT.